Below are 4 T cell receptor beta chains sequenced from a single sample in a study of blood T cells in healthy people across ages. Using a J-beta primer mix together with a sample-barcoded 5' primer, a second PCR was run for about 7 to 12 cycles. TCRdb processed the 5' RACE reads anew with MiXCR; each CDR3 protein has one entry. The sample comprises some 700,000 distinct CDR3 sequences, roughly 20% of which are singletons, and roughly a fifth rests with the top ten. The sequenced sample consisted of blood. These receptors came from a man aged 65 to 79 in good health.

The chain has TRBV2 and TRBJ2-7; 8 bases are a match to TRBD1. The germline V gene has CDR1 SNHLY and CDR2 FYNNEI. After removal of 7 bases from V and 7 bases from J, the junction contained 18 bases not matched to a gene. The CDR3 totals 16 residues. This chain's CDR3 is CASNEYRRQGTWEQYV. The CDR3 nucleotides read TGTGCCAGCAACGAATACCGGAGACAGGGGACTTGGGAGCAGTACGTC.

This clonotype was counted many times. The V gene is TRBV7-8, the J gene TRBJ2-3; 9 positions match TRBD2. J was trimmed by 0 bases and V by 5 bases; bases with no gene match: 6. Per germline, CDR1 SGHVS and CDR2 FQNEAQ. This CDR3 has 16 amino acids. The CDR3 reads CASSPSGDPSTDTQYF. The CDR3 DNA follows: TGTGCCAGCAGCCCTAGCGGGGACCCCAGCACAGATACGCAGTATTTT.

The table lists this clonotype with a few counts. The rearrangement uses TRBV3-1 and TRBJ1-3; D is unresolved. The V gene lost 5 bases and the J gene lost 0 bases, with 11 bases spanning the gap. This CDR3 has 15 residues. In germline, CDR1 is LGHDT, CDR2 YNNKEL (reference sequence). The CDR3 sequence: CASSSLQSSGNTIYF. DNA of the CDR3: TGTGCCAGCAGCAGCCTACAAAGCTCTGGAAACACCATATATTTT.

This chain links TRBV6-5 with TRBJ1-2; D is unclear. From germline, CDR1 is MNHEY and CDR2 SVGAGI. The CDR3 is made up of 15 amino acids. V was clipped by 1 base and J by 5 bases, with 14 bases between them. The CDR3 DNA sequence: TGTGCCAGCAGTTACTTCGCCAGAGAGCTTTATGGCTACACCTTC. Amino acids: CASSYFARELYGYTF.